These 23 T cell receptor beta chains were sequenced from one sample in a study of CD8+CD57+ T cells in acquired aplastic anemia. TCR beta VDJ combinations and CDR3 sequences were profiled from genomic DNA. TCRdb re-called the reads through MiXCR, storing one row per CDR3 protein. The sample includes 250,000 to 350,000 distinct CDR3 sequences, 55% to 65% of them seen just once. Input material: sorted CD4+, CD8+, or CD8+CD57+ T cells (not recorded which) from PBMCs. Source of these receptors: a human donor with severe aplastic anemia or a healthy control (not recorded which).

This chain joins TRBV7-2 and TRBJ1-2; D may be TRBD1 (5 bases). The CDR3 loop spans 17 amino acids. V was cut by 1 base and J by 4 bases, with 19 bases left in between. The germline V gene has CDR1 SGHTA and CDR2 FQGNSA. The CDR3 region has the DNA TGTGCCAGCAGCTTAGGTCGTCGACTAGCGGGGGGCTATGGCTACACCTTC. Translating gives CASSLGRRLAGGYGYTF.

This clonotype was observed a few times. CDR3: CASSLAGGTLNEQFF. In DNA form, the CDR3 reads TGCGCCAGCAGCTTGGCCGGTGGGACACTTAATGAGCAGTTCTTC. The chain recombines TRBV5-1 with TRBJ2-1; weak D call: TRBD1 (6 bases). Per the germline V gene, CDR1 is SGHRS and CDR2 is YFSETQ. V was cut by 0 bases and J by 7 bases, with 14 bases left in between. CDR3 size: 15 residues.

The DNA for the CDR3 is TGTGCCAGCAGTTTACAGGCTGCCTACGAGCAGTACTTC. The encoded protein is CASSLQAAYEQYF. J is TRBJ2-7 and V is TRBV12-3 or TRBV12-4; D gene ambiguous. The CDR3 is 13 amino acids. With 2 bases removed from V and 2 bases from J, the gap between germline ends came to 7 bases.

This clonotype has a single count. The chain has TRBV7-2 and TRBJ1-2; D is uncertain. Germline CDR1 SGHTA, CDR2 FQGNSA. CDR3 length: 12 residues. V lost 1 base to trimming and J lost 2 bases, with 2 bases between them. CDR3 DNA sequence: TGTGCCAGCAGCTTAGTCAACTATGGCTACACCTTC. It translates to CASSLVNYGYTF.

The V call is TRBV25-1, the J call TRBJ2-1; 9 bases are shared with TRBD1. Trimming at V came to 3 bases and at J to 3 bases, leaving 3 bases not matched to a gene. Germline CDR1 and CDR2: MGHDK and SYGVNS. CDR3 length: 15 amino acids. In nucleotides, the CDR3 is TGTGCCAGCAGTGATATGGGACAGGGCTACAATGAGCAGTTCTTC. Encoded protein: CASSDMGQGYNEQFF.

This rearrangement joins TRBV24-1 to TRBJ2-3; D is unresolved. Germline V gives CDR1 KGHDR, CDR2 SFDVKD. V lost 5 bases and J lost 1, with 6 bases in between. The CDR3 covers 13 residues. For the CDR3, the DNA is TGTGCCACCAGTGCTACAGGCACAGATACGCAGTATTTT. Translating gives CATSATGTDTQYF.

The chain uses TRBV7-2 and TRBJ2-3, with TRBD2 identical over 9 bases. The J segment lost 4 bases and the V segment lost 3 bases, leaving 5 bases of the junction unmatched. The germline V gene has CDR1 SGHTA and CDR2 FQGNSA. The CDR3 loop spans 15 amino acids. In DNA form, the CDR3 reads TGTGCCAGCAGCTTCTCTAGCGGGGCGGCAGATACGCAGTATTTT. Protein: CASSFSSGAADTQYF.

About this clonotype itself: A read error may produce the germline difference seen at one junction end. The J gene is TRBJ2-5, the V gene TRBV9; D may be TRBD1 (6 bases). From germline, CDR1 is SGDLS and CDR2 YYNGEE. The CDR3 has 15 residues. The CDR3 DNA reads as TGTGCCAGCAGCGTAGGACAGGCTATCCAAGGGACCCAGTACTTC. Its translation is CASSVGQAIQGTQYF.

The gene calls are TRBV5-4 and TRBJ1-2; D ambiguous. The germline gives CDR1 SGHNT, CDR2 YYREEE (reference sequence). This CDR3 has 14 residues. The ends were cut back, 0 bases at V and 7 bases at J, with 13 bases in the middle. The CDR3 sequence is CASSLGQTVGGYTF. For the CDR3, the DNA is TGTGCCAGCAGCTTGGGGCAGACGGTGGGTGGCTACACCTTC.

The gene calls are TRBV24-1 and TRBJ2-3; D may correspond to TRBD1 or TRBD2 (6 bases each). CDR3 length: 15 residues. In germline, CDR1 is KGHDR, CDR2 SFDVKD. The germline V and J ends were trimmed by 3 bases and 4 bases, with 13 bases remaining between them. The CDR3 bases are TGTGCCACCAGTGATCCCTCCGGGGGCTCAGATACGCAGTATTTT. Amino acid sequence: CATSDPSGGSDTQYF.

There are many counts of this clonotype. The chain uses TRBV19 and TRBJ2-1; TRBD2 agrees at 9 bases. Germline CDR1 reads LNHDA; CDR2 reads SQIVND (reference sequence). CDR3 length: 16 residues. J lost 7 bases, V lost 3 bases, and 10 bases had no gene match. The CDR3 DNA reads TGTGCCAGTAGTATCCCGGGAGCGGGGGGCCTGAATGAGCAGTTCTTC. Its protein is CASSIPGAGGLNEQFF.

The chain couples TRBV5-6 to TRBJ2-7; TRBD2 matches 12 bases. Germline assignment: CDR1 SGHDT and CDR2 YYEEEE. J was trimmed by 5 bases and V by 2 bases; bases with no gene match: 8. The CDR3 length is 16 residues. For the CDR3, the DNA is TGTGCCAGCAGCTTATCTAGCGGGAGGGCCATGCACGAGCAGTACTTC. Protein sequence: CASSLSSGRAMHEQYF.

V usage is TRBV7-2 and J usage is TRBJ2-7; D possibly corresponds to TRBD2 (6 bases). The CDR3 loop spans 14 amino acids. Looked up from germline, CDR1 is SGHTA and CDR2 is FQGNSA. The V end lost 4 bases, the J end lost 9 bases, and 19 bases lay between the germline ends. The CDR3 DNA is TGTGCCAGCAGCTATAGCTACCGGGAGACGCCGCAGTACTTC. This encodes CASSYSYRETPQYF.

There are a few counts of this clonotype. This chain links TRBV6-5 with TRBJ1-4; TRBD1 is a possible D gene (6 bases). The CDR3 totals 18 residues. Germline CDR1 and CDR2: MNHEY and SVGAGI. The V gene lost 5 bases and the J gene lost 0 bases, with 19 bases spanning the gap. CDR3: CASSSRVDRIATNEKLFF. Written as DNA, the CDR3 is TGTGCCAGCAGTAGCCGGGTGGACAGAATAGCAACTAATGAAAAACTGTTTTTT.

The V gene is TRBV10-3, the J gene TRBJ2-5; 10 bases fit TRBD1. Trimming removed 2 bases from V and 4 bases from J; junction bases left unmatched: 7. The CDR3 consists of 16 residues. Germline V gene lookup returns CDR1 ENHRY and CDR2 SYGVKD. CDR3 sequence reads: CAISEADRGRTETQYF. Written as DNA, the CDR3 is TGTGCCATCAGTGAGGCCGACAGGGGGCGCACAGAGACCCAGTACTTC.

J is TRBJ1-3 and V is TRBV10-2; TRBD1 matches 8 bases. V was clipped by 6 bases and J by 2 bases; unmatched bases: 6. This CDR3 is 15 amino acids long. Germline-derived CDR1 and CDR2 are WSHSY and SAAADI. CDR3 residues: CASSLTGVTGNTIYF. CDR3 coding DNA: TGCGCCAGCAGCCTGACAGGGGTTACTGGAAACACCATATATTTT.

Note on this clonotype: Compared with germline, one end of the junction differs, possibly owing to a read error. The CDR3 loop is CASSYTPPTGGEQCF. CDR3 coding DNA: TGTGCCAGCAGTTACACCCCCCCGACAGGGGGTGAGCAGTGCTTC. The chain uses TRBV6-5 and TRBJ2-7; 9 bases line up with TRBD1. This CDR3 is built from 15 residues. Germline-derived CDR1 and CDR2 are MNHEY and SVGAGI.

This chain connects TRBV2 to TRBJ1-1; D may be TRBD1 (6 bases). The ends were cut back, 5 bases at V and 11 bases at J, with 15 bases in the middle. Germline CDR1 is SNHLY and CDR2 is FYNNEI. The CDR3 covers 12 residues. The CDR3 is CASSPNTGMAFF. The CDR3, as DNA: TGTGCCAGCAGTCCCAATACAGGGATGGCTTTCTTT.

The CDR3 loop is CASRQGELGYTF. The DNA of the CDR3 is TGTGCCAGCCGGCAGGGGGAACTCGGCTACACCTTC. This chain connects TRBV2 to TRBJ1-2; 7 nucleotides align to TRBD1. The CDR3 is made up of 12 amino acids. Per germline, CDR1 SNHLY and CDR2 FYNNEI. Unmatched junction bases numbered 8, after V lost 8 bases and J lost 8 bases.

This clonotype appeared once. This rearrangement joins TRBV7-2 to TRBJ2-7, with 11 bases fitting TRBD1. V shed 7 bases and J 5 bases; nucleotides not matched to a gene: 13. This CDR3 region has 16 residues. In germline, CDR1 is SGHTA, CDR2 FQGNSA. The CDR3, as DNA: TGTGCCAGCAACGTTTGGATGGGACAGGGGGTCGACGAGCAGTACTTC. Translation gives CASNVWMGQGVDEQYF.

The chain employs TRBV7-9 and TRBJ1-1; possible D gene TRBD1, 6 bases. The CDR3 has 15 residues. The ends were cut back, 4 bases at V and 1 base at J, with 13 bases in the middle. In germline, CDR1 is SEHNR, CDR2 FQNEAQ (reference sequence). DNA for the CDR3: TGTGCCAGCAGCTCGTCCGACAGGTGGAACACTGAAGCTTTCTTT. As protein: CASSSSDRWNTEAFF.

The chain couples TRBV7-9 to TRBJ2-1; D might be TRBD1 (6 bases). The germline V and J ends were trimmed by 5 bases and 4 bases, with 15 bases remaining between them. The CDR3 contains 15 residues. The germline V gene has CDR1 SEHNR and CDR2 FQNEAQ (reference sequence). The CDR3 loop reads CASSQRQVQYNEQFF. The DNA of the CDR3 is TGTGCCAGCAGCCAACGACAGGTTCAGTACAATGAGCAGTTCTTC.

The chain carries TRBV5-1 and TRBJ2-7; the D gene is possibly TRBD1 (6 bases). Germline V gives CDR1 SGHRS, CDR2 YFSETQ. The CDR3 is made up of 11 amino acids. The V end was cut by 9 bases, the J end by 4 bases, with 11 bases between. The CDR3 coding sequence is TGCGCCAACAGGGTTCAGTACGAGCAGTACTTC. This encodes CANRVQYEQYF. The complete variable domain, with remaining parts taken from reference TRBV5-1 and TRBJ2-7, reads KAGVTQTPRYLIKTRGQQVTLSCSPISGHRSVSWYQQTPGQGLQFLFEYFSETQRNKGNFPGRFSGRQFSNSRSEMNVSTLELGDSALYLCANRVQYEQYFGPGTRLTVT.